This TCR beta chain was identified in a study of T cell changes during pregnancy in multiple sclerosis. This CDR3 comprises 15 residues. Germline V lookup: CDR1 MNHNS, CDR2 SASEGT. V shed 6 bases, J shed 6 bases, and the junction held 12 bases outside the gene matches. Some clones are missing from TCRdb's copy, which holds only in-frame ones; the method was immunoSEQ multiplex PCR. The profile shows more than 65,000 clones, about 85% of them singletons. In this sample, this clone turned up once. The sequenced sample was peripheral blood, obtained before pregnancy. The receptor was derived from a female donor with multiple sclerosis, enrolled in a pregnancy study. The chain is built from TRBV6-1 and TRBJ1-2; 8 bases are a match to TRBD1. The CDR3: CASRALLGQENGYTF. In DNA, the CDR3 is TGTGCCAGCAGAGCCTTACTGGGACAGGAGAATGGCTACACCTTC.